This T cell receptor (beta chain) originates from a study of beta chain features in type 1 diabetes. Notes on the study in general: People with Type 1 diabetes carried modestly yet significantly shorter TCRB CDR3s in all four CD4+ subsets. Insertions were fewer and deletions more numerous at VDJ junctions in type 1 diabetes patients. Compared to healthy donors, patients appeared to have naive, central memory and Treg TCRB repertoires that were more alike.

Germline CDR1 ENHRY, CDR2 SYGVKD. V dropped 3 bases and J dropped 5 bases, with 10 bases sitting between them. The CDR3 spans 13 residues. Sequenced material consisted of expressed TCRB transcripts (all of the isolated RNA was reverse transcribed). Clones were sequenced by immunoSEQ multiplex PCR, and TCRdb holds only the in-frame ones, with some missing. The sample carries 500,000 to 650,000 clones, under 15% recorded once. This clone has only a few counts. No antigen is known for it. This receptor was identified in a man aged 30 to 45 with type 1 diabetes. Sequenced input: naive CD4+ T cells from blood. The J gene is TRBJ1-1, the V gene TRBV10-3; unclear D gene. CDR3 nucleotide sequence: TGTGCCATCAGTGACCGGGAGGCTACTGAAGCTTTCTTT. The encoded protein is CAISDREATEAFF.